A single count supports the clone carrying this T cell receptor (beta chain). Its antigen is unknown. Then a second PCR, running roughly 7 to 11 cycles, was carried out with a sample-barcoded 5' primer and a J-beta primer mix. Each CDR3 protein is one row after TCRdb ran MiXCR on the 5' RACE reads. The data hold over 1,300,000 distinct CDR3 sequences, with 55% to 75% observed a single time. This entry comes from a study of blood T cells in healthy people across ages. Whole-study results and caveats: The fall in TCR beta diversity per million T cells was roughly linear with age.

Trimming removed 0 bases from V and 5 bases from J; junction bases left unmatched: 1. Germline CDR1 reads SGDLS; CDR2 reads YYNGEE. The length of the CDR3 is 16 residues. J is TRBJ2-1 and V is TRBV9, with 14 bases identical to TRBD2. The sample comprised blood. This receptor was obtained from a man between 18 and 29 years old in good health. The CDR3 DNA follows: TGTGCCAGCAGCGTAGGACTAGCGGGGGGGAACAATGAGCAGTTCTTC. Translation: CASSVGLAGGNNEQFF.